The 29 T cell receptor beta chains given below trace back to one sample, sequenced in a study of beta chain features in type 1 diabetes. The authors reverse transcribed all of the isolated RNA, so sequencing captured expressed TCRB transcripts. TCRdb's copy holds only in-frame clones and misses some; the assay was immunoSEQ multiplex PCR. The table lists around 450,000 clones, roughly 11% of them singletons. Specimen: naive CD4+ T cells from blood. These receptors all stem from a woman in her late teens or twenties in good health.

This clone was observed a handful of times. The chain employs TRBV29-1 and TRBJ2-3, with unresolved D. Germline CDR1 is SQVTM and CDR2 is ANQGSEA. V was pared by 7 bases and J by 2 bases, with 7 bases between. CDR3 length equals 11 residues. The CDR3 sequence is CSGGDTDTQYF. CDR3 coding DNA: TGCAGCGGAGGCGACACAGATACGCAGTATTTT.

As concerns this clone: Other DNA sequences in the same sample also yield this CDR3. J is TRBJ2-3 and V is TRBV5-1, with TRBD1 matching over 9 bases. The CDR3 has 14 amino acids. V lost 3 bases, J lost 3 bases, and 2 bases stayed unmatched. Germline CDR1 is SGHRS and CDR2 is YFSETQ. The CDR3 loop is CASSSGTGTDTQYF. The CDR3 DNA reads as TGCGCCAGCAGCTCCGGGACAGGGACAGATACGCAGTATTTT.

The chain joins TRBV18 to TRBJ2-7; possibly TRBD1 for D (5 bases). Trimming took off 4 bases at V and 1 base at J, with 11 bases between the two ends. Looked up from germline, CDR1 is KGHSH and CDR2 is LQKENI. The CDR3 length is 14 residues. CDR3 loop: CASSRPQESYEQYF. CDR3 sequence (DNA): TGTGCCAGCTCACGGCCACAGGAGTCCTACGAGCAGTACTTC. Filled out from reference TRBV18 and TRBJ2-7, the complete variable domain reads NAGVMQNPRHLVRRRGQEARLRCSPMKGHSHVYWYRQLPEEGLKFMVYLQKENIIDESGMPKERFSAEFPKEGPSILRIQQVVRGDSAAYFCASSRPQESYEQYFGPGTRLTVT.

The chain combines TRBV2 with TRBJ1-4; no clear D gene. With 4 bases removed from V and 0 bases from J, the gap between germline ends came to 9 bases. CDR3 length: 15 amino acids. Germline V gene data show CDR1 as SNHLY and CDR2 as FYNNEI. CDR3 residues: CASSAQQATNEKLFF. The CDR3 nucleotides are TGTGCCAGCAGTGCCCAGCAGGCAACTAATGAAAAACTGTTTTTT.

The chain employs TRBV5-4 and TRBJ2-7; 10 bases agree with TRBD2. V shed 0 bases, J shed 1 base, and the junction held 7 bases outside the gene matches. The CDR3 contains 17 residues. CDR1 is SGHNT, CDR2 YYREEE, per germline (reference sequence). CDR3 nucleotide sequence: TGTGCCAGCAGCTTGGCCCGGCTAGCGGGAGAGTCCTACGAGCAGTACTTC. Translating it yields CASSLARLAGESYEQYF.

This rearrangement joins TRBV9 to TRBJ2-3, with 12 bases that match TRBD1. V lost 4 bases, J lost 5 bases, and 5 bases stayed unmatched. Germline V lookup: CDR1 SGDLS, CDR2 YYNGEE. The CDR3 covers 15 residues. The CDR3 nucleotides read TGTGCCAGCAGCATCCGGGACAGGGGGCTAGATACGCAGTATTTT. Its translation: CASSIRDRGLDTQYF. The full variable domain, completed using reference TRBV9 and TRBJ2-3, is DSGVTQTPKHLITATGQRVTLRCSPRSGDLSVYWYQQSLDQGLQFLIQYYNGEERAKGNILERFSAQQFPDLHSELNLSSLELGDSALYFCASSIRDRGLDTQYFGPGTRLTVL.

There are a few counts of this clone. The CDR3 coding sequence is TGTGCCACCGGACAGGGTTACTACGAGCAGTACGTC. Translating it yields CATGQGYYEQYV. This chain links TRBV15 with TRBJ2-7; TRBD1 agrees at 8 bases. Trimming removed 8 bases from V and 3 bases from J; junction bases left unmatched: 3. CDR3 length: 12 amino acids. The germline gives CDR1 LNHNV, CDR2 YYDKDF (reference sequence).

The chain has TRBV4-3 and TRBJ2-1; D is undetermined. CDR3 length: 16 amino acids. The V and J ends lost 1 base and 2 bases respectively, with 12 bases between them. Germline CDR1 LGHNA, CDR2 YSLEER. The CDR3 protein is CASSQVPPYAYNEQFF. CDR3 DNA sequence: TGCGCCAGCAGCCAAGTCCCCCCCTACGCCTACAATGAGCAGTTCTTC.

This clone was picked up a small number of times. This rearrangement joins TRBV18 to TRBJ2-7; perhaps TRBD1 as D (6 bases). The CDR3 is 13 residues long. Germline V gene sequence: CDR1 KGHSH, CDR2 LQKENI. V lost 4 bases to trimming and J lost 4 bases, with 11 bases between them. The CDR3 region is CASSRTGSYEQYF. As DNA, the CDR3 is TGTGCCAGCTCACGTACAGGGTCGTACGAGCAGTACTTC. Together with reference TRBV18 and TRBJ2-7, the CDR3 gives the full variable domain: NAGVMQNPRHLVRRRGQEARLRCSPMKGHSHVYWYRQLPEEGLKFMVYLQKENIIDESGMPKERFSAEFPKEGPSILRIQQVVRGDSAAYFCASSRTGSYEQYFGPGTRLTVT.

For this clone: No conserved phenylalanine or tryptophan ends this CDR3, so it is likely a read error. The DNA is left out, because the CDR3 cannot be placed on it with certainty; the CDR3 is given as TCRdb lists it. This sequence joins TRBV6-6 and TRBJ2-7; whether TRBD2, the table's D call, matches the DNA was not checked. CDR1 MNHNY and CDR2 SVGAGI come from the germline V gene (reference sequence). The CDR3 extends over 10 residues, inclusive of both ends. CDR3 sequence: CASSCPREGG.

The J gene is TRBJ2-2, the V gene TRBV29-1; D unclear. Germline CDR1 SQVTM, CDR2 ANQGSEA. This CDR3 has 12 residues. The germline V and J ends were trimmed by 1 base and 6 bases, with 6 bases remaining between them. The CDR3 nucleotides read TGCAGCGTTGAAGCCAAGGCCGGGGAGCTGTTTTTT. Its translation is CSVEAKAGELFF.

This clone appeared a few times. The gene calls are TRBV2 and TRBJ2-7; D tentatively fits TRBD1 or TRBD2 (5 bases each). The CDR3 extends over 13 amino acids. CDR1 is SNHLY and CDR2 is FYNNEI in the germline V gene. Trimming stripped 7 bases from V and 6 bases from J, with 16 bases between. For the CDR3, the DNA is TGTGCCAGCAATGGGGACGGACTTGTCGAGCAGTACTTC. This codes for CASNGDGLVEQYF.

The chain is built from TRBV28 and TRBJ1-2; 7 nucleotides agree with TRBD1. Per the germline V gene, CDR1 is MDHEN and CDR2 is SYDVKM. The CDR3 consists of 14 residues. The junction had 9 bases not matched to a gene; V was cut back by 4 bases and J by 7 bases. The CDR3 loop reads CASSSPGGVPGYTF. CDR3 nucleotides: TGTGCCAGCAGTTCCCCAGGGGGGGTCCCTGGCTACACCTTC.

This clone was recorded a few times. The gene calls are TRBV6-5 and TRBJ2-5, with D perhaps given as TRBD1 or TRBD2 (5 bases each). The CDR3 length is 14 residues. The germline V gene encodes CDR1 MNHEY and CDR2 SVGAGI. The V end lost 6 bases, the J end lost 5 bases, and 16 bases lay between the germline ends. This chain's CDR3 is CASSLHGGTETQYF. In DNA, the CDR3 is TGTGCCAGCAGCCTTCATGGGGGTACGGAGACCCAGTACTTC.

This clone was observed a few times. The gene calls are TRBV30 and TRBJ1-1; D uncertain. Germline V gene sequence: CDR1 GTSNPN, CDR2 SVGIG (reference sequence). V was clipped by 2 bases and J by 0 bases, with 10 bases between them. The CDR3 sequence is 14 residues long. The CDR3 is CAWSPNFMNTEAFF. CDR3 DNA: TGTGCCTGGAGTCCCAACTTCATGAACACTGAAGCTTTCTTT.

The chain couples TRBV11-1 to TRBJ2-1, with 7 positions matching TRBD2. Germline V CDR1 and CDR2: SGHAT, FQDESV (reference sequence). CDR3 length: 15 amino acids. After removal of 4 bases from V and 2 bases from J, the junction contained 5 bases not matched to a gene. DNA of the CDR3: TGTGCCAGCAGCTCGGGAGCGGGGCCCTACAATGAGCAGTTCTTC. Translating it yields CASSSGAGPYNEQFF.

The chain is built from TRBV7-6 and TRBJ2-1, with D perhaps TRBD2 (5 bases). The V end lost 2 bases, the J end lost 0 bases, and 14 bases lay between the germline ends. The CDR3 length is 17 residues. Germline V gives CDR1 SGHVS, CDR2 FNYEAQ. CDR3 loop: CASSLRVDLSSYNEQFF. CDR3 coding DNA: TGTGCCAGCAGCTTAAGGGTGGACTTGAGCTCCTACAATGAGCAGTTCTTC.

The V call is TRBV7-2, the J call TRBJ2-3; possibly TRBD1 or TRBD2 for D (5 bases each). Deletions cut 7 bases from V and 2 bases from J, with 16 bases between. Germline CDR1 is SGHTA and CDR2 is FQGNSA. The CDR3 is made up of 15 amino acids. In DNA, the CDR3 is TGTGCCAGCACCCCTAGCAGGGTCTCCACAGATACGCAGTATTTT. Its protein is CASTPSRVSTDTQYF.

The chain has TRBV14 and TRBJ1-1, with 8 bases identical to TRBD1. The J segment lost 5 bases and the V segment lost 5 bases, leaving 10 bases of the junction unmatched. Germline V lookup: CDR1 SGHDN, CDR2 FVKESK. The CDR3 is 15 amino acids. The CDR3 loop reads CASSLTGQGKTEAFF. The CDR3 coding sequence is TGTGCCAGCAGCTTGACTGGACAGGGTAAGACTGAAGCTTTCTTT.

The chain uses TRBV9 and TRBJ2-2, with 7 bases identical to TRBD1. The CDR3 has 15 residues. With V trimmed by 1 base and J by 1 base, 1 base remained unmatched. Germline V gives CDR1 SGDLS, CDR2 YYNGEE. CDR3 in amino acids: CASSVTGENTGELFF. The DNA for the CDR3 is TGTGCCAGCAGCGTAACAGGGGAGAACACCGGGGAGCTGTTTTTT.

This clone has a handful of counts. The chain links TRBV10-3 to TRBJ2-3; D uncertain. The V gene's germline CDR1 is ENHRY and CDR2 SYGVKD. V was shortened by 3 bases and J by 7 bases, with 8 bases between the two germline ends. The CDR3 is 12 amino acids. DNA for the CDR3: TGTGCCATCAGTGAATTAAGTAATACGCAGTATTTT. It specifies CAISELSNTQYF.

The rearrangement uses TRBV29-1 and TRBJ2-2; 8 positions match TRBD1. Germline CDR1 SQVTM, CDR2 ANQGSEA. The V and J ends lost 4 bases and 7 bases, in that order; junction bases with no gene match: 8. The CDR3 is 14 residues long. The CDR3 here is CSVGQGIRDGELFF. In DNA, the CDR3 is TGCAGCGTTGGACAGGGGATTCGGGACGGGGAGCTGTTTTTT.

The CDR3 DNA sequence: TGTGCCAGCAGCCAACGGACTCGTTCCTACAATGAGCAGTTCTTC. This codes for CASSQRTRSYNEQFF. This chain connects TRBV14 to TRBJ2-1; possibly TRBD2 for D (5 bases). Germline assignment: CDR1 SGHDN and CDR2 FVKESK. V shed 2 bases and J shed 1 base, with 9 bases lying between them. CDR3 length: 15 residues.

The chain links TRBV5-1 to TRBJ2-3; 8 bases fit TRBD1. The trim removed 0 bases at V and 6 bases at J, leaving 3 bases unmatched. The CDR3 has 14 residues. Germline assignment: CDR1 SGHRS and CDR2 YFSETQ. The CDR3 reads CASSLDQGADTQYF. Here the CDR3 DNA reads TGCGCCAGCAGCTTGGATCAGGGGGCCGATACGCAGTATTTT.

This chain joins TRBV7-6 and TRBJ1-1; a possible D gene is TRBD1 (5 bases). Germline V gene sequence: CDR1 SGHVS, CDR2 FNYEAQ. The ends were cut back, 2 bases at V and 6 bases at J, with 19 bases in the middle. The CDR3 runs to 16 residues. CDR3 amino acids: CASSLQTILVGAEAFF. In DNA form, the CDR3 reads TGTGCCAGCAGCTTACAAACAATCTTGGTGGGGGCTGAAGCTTTCTTT.

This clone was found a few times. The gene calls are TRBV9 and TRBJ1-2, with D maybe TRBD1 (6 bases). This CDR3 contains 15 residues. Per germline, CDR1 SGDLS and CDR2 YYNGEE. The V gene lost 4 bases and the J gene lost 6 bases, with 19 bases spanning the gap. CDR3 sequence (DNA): TGTGCCAGCAGCCTCTCCCCCCTGGGGGCGGATGGCTACACCTTC. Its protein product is CASSLSPLGADGYTF.

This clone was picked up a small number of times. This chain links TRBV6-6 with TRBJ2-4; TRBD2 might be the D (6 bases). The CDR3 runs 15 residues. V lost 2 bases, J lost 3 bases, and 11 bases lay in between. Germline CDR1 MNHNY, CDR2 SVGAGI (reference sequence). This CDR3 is CASSYPGVGKNIQYF. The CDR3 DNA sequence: TGTGCCAGCAGTTACCCGGGAGTTGGCAAAAACATTCAGTACTTC.

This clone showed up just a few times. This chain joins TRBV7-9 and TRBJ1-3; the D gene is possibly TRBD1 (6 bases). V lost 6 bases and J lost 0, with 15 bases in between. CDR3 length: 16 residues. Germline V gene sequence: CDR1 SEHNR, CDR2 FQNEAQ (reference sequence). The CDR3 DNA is TGTGCCAGCAGTTCCCCTGACAGGAGCTCTGGAAACACCATATATTTT. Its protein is CASSSPDRSSGNTIYF.

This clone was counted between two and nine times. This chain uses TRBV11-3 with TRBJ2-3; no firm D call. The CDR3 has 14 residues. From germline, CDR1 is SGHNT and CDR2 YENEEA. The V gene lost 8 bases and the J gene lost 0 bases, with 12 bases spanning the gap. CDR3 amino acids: CASGSSRSTDTQYF. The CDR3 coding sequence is TGTGCCAGCGGGTCCTCCCGTAGCACAGATACGCAGTATTTT.